This TCR beta chain was obtained from a study of Graves' ophthalmopathy and Graves' hyperthyroidism. Study background: Specimen type is peripheral blood, obtained at initial diagnosis before any treatment.

The CDR3 runs 16 residues. V lost 7 bases, J lost 3 bases, and 22 bases lay in between. Germline CDR1 reads MNHNS; CDR2 reads SASEGT. Study-level results: Ophthalmopathy cases were distinguished from stable hyperthyroidism by a 13-signature model, reaching about 85% sensitivity and around 77% specificity.

A remark on this clonotype: Its antigen is currently unknown.

Amplification targeted the TCR beta CDR3 regions, with RNA transcripts as the source material. First-round RT-PCR with HTBI primers preceded a second-round multiplex PCR. TCRdb re-called the multiplex PCR reads through MiXCR, storing one row per CDR3 protein. This sample carries roughly 380,000 distinct CDR3 sequences, 15% of them seen once, and the ten largest clones take around 7%. The sample comprised peripheral blood. This clonotype originated in a woman aged 18-35 years with stable Graves' hyperthyroidism. This chain uses TRBV6-1 with TRBJ2-7; possible D gene TRBD2, 6 bases. CDR3 bases: TGTGCCAGCACTCCTTCCTCGGGGGTTTCGGGCTACGAGCAGTACTTC. Translating it yields CASTPSSGVSGYEQYF.